Presented here are 16 T cell receptor beta chains from one specimen sequenced in a study of blood T cell repertoires in COVID-19. Assay: immunoSEQ multiplex PCR; the TCRdb copy retains only in-frame clones and omits some. The sample contains around 300,000 clones, around 88% of which appear only once. The source material was PBMCs or T cells enriched from blood (not recorded which). These receptors came from a woman in her 40s who had recovered from COVID-19.

The chain combines TRBV30 with TRBJ1-5; D remains ambiguous. CDR3 size: 15 residues. In germline, CDR1 is GTSNPN, CDR2 SVGIG (reference sequence). Trimming took off 2 bases at V and 1 base at J, with 12 bases between the two ends. Written as DNA, the CDR3 is TGTGCCTGGAGTCCATTAGACAAGAGCAATCAGCCCCAGCATTTT. Amino acid sequence: CAWSPLDKSNQPQHF.

The chain combines TRBV19 with TRBJ2-7; TRBD2 is a possible D gene (5 bases). Germline V gene lookup returns CDR1 LNHDA and CDR2 SQIVND (reference sequence). The CDR3 loop spans 11 amino acids. Trimming took 5 bases from V and 4 from J, leaving 6 bases between them. The CDR3 region is CASSEGYEQYF. The CDR3 nucleotides read TGTGCCAGTAGTGAGGGTTACGAGCAGTACTTC.

CDR3 residues: CASSPLQGSSGANVLTF. DNA of the CDR3: TGTGCCAGCTCACCTCTACAGGGGAGCTCTGGGGCCAACGTCCTGACTTTC. The rearrangement joins TRBV18 to TRBJ2-6; 7 bases align to TRBD1. CDR3 length: 17 residues. The ends lost 3 bases at V and 0 bases at J; junction bases unmatched: 5. Germline-derived CDR1 and CDR2 are KGHSH and LQKENI.

The chain is built from TRBV2 and TRBJ2-1; TRBD1 aligns across 8 bases. The V segment lost 6 bases and the J segment 8 bases; nucleotides outside the gene matches: 9. The CDR3 covers 14 residues. The germline gives CDR1 SNHLY, CDR2 FYNNEI. CDR3 DNA sequence: TGTGCCAGCAGCGGACAGGGAAGGGGACATGAGCAGTTCTTC. It translates to CASSGQGRGHEQFF. Filled out from reference TRBV2 and TRBJ2-1, the complete variable domain reads EPEVTQTPSHQVTQMGQEVILRCVPISNHLYFYWYRQILGQKVEFLVSFYNNEISEKSEIFDDQFSVERPDGSNFTLKIRSTKLEDSAMYFCASSGQGRGHEQFFGPGTRLTVL.

The genes are TRBV11-3 and TRBJ2-2; tentatively, D is TRBD2 (5 bases). V was shortened by 3 bases and J by 2 bases, with 7 bases between the two germline ends. Per the germline V gene, CDR1 is SGHNT and CDR2 is YENEEA. CDR3 length: 14 amino acids. The CDR3 loop reads CASSLPSNTGELFF. The CDR3, as DNA: TGTGCCAGCAGCTTGCCTAGCAACACCGGGGAGCTGTTTTTT.

V and J are TRBV6-4 and TRBJ2-1; D perhaps matches TRBD2 (6 bases). The CDR3 covers 19 residues. Trimming stripped 2 bases from V and 2 bases from J, with 22 bases between. The germline CDR1 and CDR2 sequences are MRHNA and SNTAGT. The chain's CDR3 is CASSDPLGGPGQPYNEQFF. The CDR3 nucleotides are TGTGCCAGCAGTGACCCCCTGGGGGGACCTGGCCAACCCTACAATGAGCAGTTCTTC.

The chain links TRBV29-1 to TRBJ2-7; weak D call: TRBD2 (6 bases). Germline lookup yields CDR1 SQVTM and CDR2 ANQGSEA. The V and J ends lost 7 bases and 0 bases respectively, with 10 bases between them. This CDR3 comprises 12 residues. CDR3 region: CSGVAASYEQYF. In DNA, the CDR3 is TGCAGCGGGGTAGCGGCCTCCTACGAGCAGTACTTC.

This chain connects TRBV6-2 or TRBV6-3 to TRBJ2-7, with a possible D match to TRBD1 (5 bases). Germline CDR1 reads MNHEY; CDR2 reads SVGEGT. The CDR3 loop spans 16 amino acids. V was cut by 5 bases and J by 0 bases, with 17 bases left in between. The CDR3 coding sequence is TGTGCCAGCAGTCCCATTGGGGCGACAGTCTCCTACGAGCAGTACTTC. Translation: CASSPIGATVSYEQYF.

The rearrangement joins TRBV30 to TRBJ1-6; D gene uncertain. The germline V gene encodes CDR1 GTSNPN and CDR2 SVGIG (reference sequence). The CDR3 has 14 amino acids. V was clipped by 1 base and J by 6 bases, with 10 bases between them. CDR3 sequence: CAWSGTIANSPLHF. Written as DNA, the CDR3 is TGTGCCTGGAGTGGAACCATAGCTAATTCACCCCTCCACTTT.

V and J are TRBV6-1 and TRBJ2-7; 9 nucleotides align to TRBD1. The CDR3 runs 15 residues. Germline CDR1 reads MNHNS; CDR2 reads SASEGT. V lost 3 bases and J lost 6; bases outside the gene matches: 9. DNA for the CDR3: TGTGCCAGCAGTGATTTGGGACAGGGTGGGTTCGAGCAGTACTTC. Protein sequence: CASSDLGQGGFEQYF.

The table lists this clone with a count of one. The chain combines TRBV12-3 or TRBV12-4 with TRBJ2-3, with unresolved D. Deletions cut 4 bases from V and 7 bases from J, with 6 bases between. The CDR3 is 11 residues long. Here the CDR3 reads CASSSRYTQYF. The CDR3 DNA reads TGTGCCAGCAGTTCCAGATATACGCAGTATTTT.

This rearrangement joins TRBV3-1 (or the pseudogene TRBV3-2) to TRBJ1-1, with unresolved D. CDR3 length: 13 residues. Trimming left V 2 bases short and J 5 bases short, with 9 bases between. Germline-derived CDR1 and CDR2 are LGHDT and YNNKEL (reference sequence). CDR3 sequence (DNA): TGTGCCAGCAGCCAATTGACGGGAACTGAAGCTTTCTTT. Encoded protein: CASSQLTGTEAFF.

The rearrangement joins TRBV6-5 to TRBJ2-7; TRBD1 matches 10 bases. The V gene end was trimmed by 6 bases and the J gene end by 6 bases; junction bases not matched to a gene: 11. Germline V gene data show CDR1 as MNHEY and CDR2 as SVGAGI. The CDR3 extends over 15 amino acids. The CDR3 DNA reads as TGTGCCAGCAGCAAATCGGGGACAGGGGTTTCCGAGCAGTACTTC. Translated: CASSKSGTGVSEQYF.

This clone has a single count. The chain links TRBV7-2 to TRBJ2-7; 10 nucleotides align to TRBD2. Trimming took 3 bases from V and 4 from J; bases not matched to a gene: 6. CDR3 length: 15 residues. Germline values: CDR1 SGHTA, CDR2 FQGNSA. Here the CDR3 reads CASSFVAGGIYEQYF. CDR3 bases: TGTGCCAGCAGCTTCGTAGCGGGAGGAATATACGAGCAGTACTTC. The full variable domain, with the rest looked up from reference TRBV7-2 and TRBJ2-7, is GAGVSQSPSNKVTEKGKDVELRCDPISGHTALYWYRQSLGQGLEFLIYFQGNSAPDKSGLPSDRFSAERTGGSVSTLTIQRTQQEDSAVYLCASSFVAGGIYEQYFGPGTRLTVT.

The chain combines TRBV7-9 with TRBJ1-4; D might be TRBD1 (5 bases). Trimming removed 3 bases at V and 6 bases at J, with 11 bases between. The CDR3 length is 14 residues. Germline CDR1 is SEHNR and CDR2 is FQNEAQ (reference sequence). CDR3 coding DNA: TGTGCCAGCAGCTTGGCGGGACCTCATGAAAAACTGTTTTTT. Translated: CASSLAGPHEKLFF.

V gene TRBV2 combines with J gene TRBJ2-7; 11 positions match TRBD2. V gave up 1 base and J gave up 7 bases; unmatched junction bases: 9. The CDR3 consists of 16 residues. CDR1 is SNHLY, CDR2 FYNNEI, per germline. The CDR3 is CASSEELAGGPGEQYF. CDR3 nucleotide sequence: TGTGCCAGCAGTGAAGAGTTAGCGGGAGGGCCAGGGGAGCAGTACTTC.